A single sample is the source of the 10 T cell receptor beta chains below, sequenced in a study of neurological immune-mediated disorders. TCRdb analysed the 5' RACE reads with MiXCR anew, one entry per CDR3 protein. The sample includes approximately 100,000 distinct CDR3 sequences, 3% to 4% of them seen just once. What was sequenced was PBMCs. The receptors come from a woman in her late teens or twenties with multiple sclerosis.

This clonotype was counted many times. V is TRBV6-5 and J is TRBJ2-7, with D unclear. This CDR3 spans 13 amino acids. The V and J ends lost 3 bases and 1 base respectively, with 7 bases between them. Germline V gives CDR1 MNHEY, CDR2 SVGAGI. The CDR3 region has the DNA TGTGCCAGCAGTTATGACGGTTCCTACGAGCAGTACTTC. Its translation: CASSYDGSYEQYF.

This clonotype appeared many times. The gene calls are TRBV5-1 and TRBJ2-7, with D possibly being TRBD1 (5 bases). Trimming cost V 4 bases and J 5 bases, with 25 bases left between them. CDR3 length: 17 amino acids. Germline CDR1 SGHRS, CDR2 YFSETQ. This chain's CDR3 is CASSPGSGPPLVDEQYF. The CDR3, as DNA: TGCGCCAGCAGCCCTGGTTCAGGGCCCCCCCTAGTAGACGAGCAGTACTTC.

This clonotype was seen many times. V and J are TRBV3-1 and TRBJ2-3; D not certain. CDR1 LGHDT and CDR2 YNNKEL come from the germline V gene (reference sequence). This CDR3 is built from 11 residues. V shed 5 bases and J shed 6 bases, with 6 bases lying between them. CDR3 coding DNA: TGTGCCAGCAGCTACTCGGATACGCAGTATTTT. This sequence encodes CASSYSDTQYF.

In its sample, this clonotype was seen many times. V usage is TRBV9 and J usage is TRBJ1-5; maybe TRBD1 (5 bases). Germline CDR1 SGDLS, CDR2 YYNGEE. Trimming took off 0 bases at V and 6 bases at J, with 10 bases between the two ends. The CDR3 has 14 residues. In nucleotides, the CDR3 is TGTGCCAGCAGCGTAGGGGTTCAGGGTCAGCCCCAGCATTTT. Protein product: CASSVGVQGQPQHF. Filled out from reference TRBV9 and TRBJ1-5, the complete variable domain reads DSGVTQTPKHLITATGQRVTLRCSPRSGDLSVYWYQQSLDQGLQFLIQYYNGEERAKGNILERFSAQQFPDLHSELNLSSLELGDSALYFCASSVGVQGQPQHFGDGTRLSIL.

This clonotype was counted at least ten times. The gene calls are TRBV7-2 and TRBJ1-2, with TRBD1 as a possible D gene (6 bases). Germline loops: CDR1 SGHTA, CDR2 FQGNSA. Trimming took 5 bases from V and 8 from J, leaving 21 bases between them. The CDR3 extends over 15 amino acids. The CDR3 coding sequence is TGTGCCAGCAGCGAAGACTTGGGGGGCGCGGAAGGCTACACCTTC. Encoded protein: CASSEDLGGAEGYTF.

This clonotype appeared many times. The chain joins TRBV5-5 to TRBJ1-1; 8 nucleotides align to TRBD1. The germline CDR1 and CDR2 sequences are SGHKS and YYEKEE (reference sequence). This CDR3 comprises 14 residues. V lost 6 bases to trimming and J lost 4 bases; unmatched junction nucleotides: 8. This CDR3 is CASTIFTGGTEAFF. The CDR3 DNA sequence: TGTGCCAGCACCATCTTCACAGGGGGCACTGAAGCTTTCTTT.

Many counts were recorded for this clonotype. The V and J genes are TRBV19 and TRBJ2-1, with TRBD2 as a possible D gene (6 bases). In germline, CDR1 is LNHDA, CDR2 SQIVND (reference sequence). Deletions cut 6 bases from V and 2 bases from J, with 11 bases between. The CDR3 totals 14 residues. CDR3 residues: CASSTGRPYNEQFF. In DNA, the CDR3 is TGTGCCAGTAGCACGGGGAGGCCCTACAATGAGCAGTTCTTC.

In its sample, this clonotype was seen many times. This sequence joins TRBV7-2 and TRBJ2-7; D gene uncertain. Germline V gene data show CDR1 as SGHTA and CDR2 as FQGNSA. V gave up 4 bases and J gave up 0 bases, with 13 bases separating them. The CDR3 runs 15 residues. The CDR3 here is CASSSTVHSSYEQYF. The CDR3 DNA follows: TGTGCCAGCAGCTCAACAGTCCATAGCTCCTACGAGCAGTACTTC.

Ten or more counts support this clonotype. The chain combines TRBV12-3 or TRBV12-4 with TRBJ1-1; 10 bases fit TRBD1. J gave up 7 bases and V 5 bases, and 7 bases lay outside the gene matches. CDR3 length: 14 residues. The CDR3 loop reads CASSPRTGGNEAFF. CDR3 nucleotides: TGTGCCAGCAGTCCTCGGACAGGGGGTAATGAAGCTTTCTTT.

This clonotype has a count of ten or more. The chain carries TRBV29-1 and TRBJ2-5, with D possibly being TRBD1 (6 bases). Germline-derived CDR1 and CDR2 are SQVTM and ANQGSEA. The CDR3 covers 15 residues. V was clipped by 4 bases and J by 3 bases, with 18 bases between them. The CDR3 loop reads CSVVGISGDEETQYF. CDR3 bases: TGCAGCGTTGTAGGCATCTCAGGGGATGAAGAGACCCAGTACTTC.